These 3 T cell receptor beta chains were sequenced from one sample in a study of blood T cell repertoires in COVID-19. Clones were read by immunoSEQ multiplex PCR, and TCRdb kept only the in-frame ones, dropping some. The sample lists about 170,000 clones; about 83% were seen once. The sequenced sample consisted of peripheral blood. These receptors were taken from a man aged 35 to 55 who had recovered from COVID-19.

The chain has TRBV30 and TRBJ1-1; no clear D. CDR3 length: 14 amino acids. CDR1 and CDR2 (germline): GTSNPN, SVGIG (reference sequence). V lost 4 bases to trimming and J lost 1 base, with 13 bases between them. The CDR3, as DNA: TGTGCCTGGACAAACTTTCTAGCGAACACTGAAGCTTTCTTT. Its protein is CAWTNFLANTEAFF.

The V gene is TRBV18, the J gene TRBJ2-2; TRBD2 agrees at 7 bases. The CDR3 is 17 amino acids. Germline trimming cut 4 bases from V and 2 bases from J; bases unmatched to any gene: 10. Germline loops: CDR1 KGHSH, CDR2 LQKENI. The CDR3 is CASSRRRASGNTGELFF. CDR3 nucleotides: TGTGCCAGCTCACGCCGGCGGGCTAGCGGCAACACCGGGGAGCTGTTTTTT.

This chain uses TRBV11-2 with TRBJ2-3, with 12 bases fitting TRBD2. Per the germline V gene, CDR1 is SGHAT and CDR2 is FQNNGV. With 0 bases clipped from V and 2 bases from J, the junction kept 3 bases outside the gene matches. CDR3 length equals 17 residues. The CDR3: CASSLDGLAGYTDTQYF. DNA of the CDR3: TGTGCCAGCAGCTTAGACGGACTAGCGGGGTACACAGATACGCAGTATTTT. The full variable domain, rest sourced from reference TRBV11-2 and TRBJ2-3, is EAGVAQSPRYKIIEKRQSVAFWCNPISGHATLYWYQQILGQGPKLLIQFQNNGVVDDSQLPKDRFSAERLKGVDSTLKIQPAKLEDSAVYLCASSLDGLAGYTDTQYFGPGTRLTVL.